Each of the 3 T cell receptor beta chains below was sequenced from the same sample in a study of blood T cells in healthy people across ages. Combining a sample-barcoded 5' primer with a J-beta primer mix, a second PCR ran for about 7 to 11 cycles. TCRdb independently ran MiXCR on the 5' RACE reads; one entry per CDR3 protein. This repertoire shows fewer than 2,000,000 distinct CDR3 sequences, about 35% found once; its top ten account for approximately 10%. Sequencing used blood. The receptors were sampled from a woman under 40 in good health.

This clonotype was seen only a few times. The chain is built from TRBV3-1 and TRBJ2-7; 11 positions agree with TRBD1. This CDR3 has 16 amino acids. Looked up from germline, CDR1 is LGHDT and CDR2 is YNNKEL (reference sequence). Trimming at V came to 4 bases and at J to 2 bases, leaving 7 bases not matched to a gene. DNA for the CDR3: TGTGCCAGCAGCCTGCCCCCGGGACAGGGGGCCTACGAGCAGTACTTC. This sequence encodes CASSLPPGQGAYEQYF.

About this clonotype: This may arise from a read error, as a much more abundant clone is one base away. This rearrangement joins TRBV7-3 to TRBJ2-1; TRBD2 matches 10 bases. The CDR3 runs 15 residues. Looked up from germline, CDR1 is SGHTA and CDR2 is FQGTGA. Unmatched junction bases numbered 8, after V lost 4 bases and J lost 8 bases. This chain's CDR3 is CASSSLAGFYDEQFF. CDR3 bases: TGTGCCAGCAGCTCACTAGCGGGGTTTTACGATGAGCAGTTCTTC.

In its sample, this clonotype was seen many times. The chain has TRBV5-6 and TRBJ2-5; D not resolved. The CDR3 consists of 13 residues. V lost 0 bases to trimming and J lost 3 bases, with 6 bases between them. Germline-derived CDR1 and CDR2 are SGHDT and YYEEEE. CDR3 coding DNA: TGTGCCAGCAGCTTGGGCAGCAAAGAGACCCAGTACTTC. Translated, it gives CASSLGSKETQYF.